The present TCR beta chain was sequenced within a study of T cell responses to AZD1222 COVID-19 vaccine. Notes on the study in general: Dominant at 160-218 and 743-854, vaccine-associated CD4 TCRs also spanned spike.

The repertoire was sequenced with immunoSEQ multiplex PCR; TCRdb's copy has only in-frame clones and lacks some. Here the sample spans 50,000 to 65,000 clones, about 90% being singletons. A word on this clone: Its cognate antigen is unknown.

The CDR3 is 17 residues long. Germline CDR1 SNHLY, CDR2 FYNNEI. V dropped 7 bases and J dropped 9 bases, with 28 bases sitting between them. The J gene is TRBJ2-1, the V gene TRBV2; either TRBD1 or TRBD2 may fit D (5 bases each). This sequence was found in an adult who received the MenACWY meningococcal vaccine as a control. Sequenced material: peripheral blood, taken 28 days after the second dose of the MenACWY control vaccine. CDR3 protein: CASTGAGARIVVAEQFF. For the CDR3, the DNA is TGTGCCAGCACCGGGGCAGGCGCTAGAATAGTGGTAGCTGAGCAGTTCTTC.